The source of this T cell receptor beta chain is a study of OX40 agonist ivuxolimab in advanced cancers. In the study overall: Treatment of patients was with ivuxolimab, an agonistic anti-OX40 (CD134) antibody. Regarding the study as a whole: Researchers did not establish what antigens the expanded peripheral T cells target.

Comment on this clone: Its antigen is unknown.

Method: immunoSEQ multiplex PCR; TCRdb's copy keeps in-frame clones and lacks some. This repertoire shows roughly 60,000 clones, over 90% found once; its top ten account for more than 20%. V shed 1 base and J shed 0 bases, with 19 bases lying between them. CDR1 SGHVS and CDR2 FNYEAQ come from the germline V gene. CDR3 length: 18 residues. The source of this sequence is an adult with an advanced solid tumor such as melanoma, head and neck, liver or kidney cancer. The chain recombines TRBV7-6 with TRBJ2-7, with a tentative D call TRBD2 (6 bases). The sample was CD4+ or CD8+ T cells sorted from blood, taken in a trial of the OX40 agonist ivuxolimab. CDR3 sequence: CASSLVPGGQGSSYEQYF. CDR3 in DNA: TGTGCCAGCAGCTTAGTCCCCGGAGGGCAGGGAAGCTCCTACGAGCAGTACTTC.